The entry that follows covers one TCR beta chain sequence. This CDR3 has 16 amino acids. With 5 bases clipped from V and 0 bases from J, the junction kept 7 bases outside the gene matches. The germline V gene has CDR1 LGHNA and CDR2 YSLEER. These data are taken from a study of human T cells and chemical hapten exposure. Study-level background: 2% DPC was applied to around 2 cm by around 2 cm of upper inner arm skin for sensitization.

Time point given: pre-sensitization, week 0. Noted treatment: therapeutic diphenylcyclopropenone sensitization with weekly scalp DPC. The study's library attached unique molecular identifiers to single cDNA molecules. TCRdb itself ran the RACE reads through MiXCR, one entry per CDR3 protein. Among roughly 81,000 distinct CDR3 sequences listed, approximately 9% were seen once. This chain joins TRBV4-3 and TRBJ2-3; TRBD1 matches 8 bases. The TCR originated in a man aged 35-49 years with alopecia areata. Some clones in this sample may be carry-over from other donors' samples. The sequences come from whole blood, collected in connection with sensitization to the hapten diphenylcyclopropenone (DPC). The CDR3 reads CASSVRDRSSTDTQYF. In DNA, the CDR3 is TGCGCCAGCAGCGTTCGGGACAGGTCTAGCACAGATACGCAGTATTTT.